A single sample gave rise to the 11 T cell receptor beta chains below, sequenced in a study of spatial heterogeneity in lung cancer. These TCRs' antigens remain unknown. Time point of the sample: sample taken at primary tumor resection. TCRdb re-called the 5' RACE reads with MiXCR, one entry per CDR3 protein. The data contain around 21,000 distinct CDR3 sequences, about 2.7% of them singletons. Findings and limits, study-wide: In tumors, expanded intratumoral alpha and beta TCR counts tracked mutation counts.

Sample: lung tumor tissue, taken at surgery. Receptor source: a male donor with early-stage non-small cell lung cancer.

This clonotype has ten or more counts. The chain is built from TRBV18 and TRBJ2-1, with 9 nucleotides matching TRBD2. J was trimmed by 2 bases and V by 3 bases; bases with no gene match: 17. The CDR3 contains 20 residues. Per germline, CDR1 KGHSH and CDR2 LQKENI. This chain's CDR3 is CASSPYKHDVLAGTYNEQFF. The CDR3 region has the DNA TGTGCCAGCTCACCTTATAAACATGATGTACTAGCGGGTACCTACAATGAGCAGTTCTTC.

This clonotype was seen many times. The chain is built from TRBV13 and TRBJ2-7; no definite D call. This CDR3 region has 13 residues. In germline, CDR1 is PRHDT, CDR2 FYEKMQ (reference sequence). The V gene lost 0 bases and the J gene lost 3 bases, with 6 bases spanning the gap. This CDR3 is CASSLGSLYEQYF. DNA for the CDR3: TGTGCCAGCAGCTTAGGTAGCCTCTACGAGCAGTACTTC.

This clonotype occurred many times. The CDR3: CASSELTVVPEQFF. CDR3 in DNA: TGTGCCAGCAGTGAACTCACGGTCGTACCGGAGCAGTTCTTC. The chain employs TRBV6-1 and TRBJ2-1; no reliable D call. In germline, CDR1 is MNHNS, CDR2 SASEGT. V was pared by 2 bases and J by 10 bases, with 15 bases between. This CDR3 contains 14 residues.

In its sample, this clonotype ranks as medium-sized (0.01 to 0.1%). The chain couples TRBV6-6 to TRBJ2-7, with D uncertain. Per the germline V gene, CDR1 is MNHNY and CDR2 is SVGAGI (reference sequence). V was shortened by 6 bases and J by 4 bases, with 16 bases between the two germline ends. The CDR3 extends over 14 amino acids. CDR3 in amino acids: CASSSTLGVYEQYF. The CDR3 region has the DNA TGTGCCAGCAGCTCCACTCTTGGGGTTTACGAGCAGTACTTC.

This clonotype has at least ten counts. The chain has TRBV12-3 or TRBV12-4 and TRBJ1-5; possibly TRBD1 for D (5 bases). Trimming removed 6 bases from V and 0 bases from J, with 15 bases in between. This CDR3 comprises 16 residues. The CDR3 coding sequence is TGTGCCAGCAGCATCGGGACGCGATCTAGCAATCAGCCCCAGCATTTT. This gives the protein CASSIGTRSSNQPQHF.

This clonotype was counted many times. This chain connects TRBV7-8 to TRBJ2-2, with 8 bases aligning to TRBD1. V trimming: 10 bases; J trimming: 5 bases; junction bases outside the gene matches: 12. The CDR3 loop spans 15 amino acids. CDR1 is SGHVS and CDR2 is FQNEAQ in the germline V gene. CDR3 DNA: TGTGCCAACAGGCGGCTAACAGGGGGTACCGGGGAGCTGTTTTTT. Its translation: CANRRLTGGTGELFF.

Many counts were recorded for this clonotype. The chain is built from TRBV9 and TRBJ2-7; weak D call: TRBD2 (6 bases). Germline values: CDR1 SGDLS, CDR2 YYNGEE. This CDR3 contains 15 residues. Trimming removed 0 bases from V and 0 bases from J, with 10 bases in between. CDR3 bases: TGTGCCAGCAGCGTAGGTTGGGACTCCTCCTACGAGCAGTACTTC. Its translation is CASSVGWDSSYEQYF.

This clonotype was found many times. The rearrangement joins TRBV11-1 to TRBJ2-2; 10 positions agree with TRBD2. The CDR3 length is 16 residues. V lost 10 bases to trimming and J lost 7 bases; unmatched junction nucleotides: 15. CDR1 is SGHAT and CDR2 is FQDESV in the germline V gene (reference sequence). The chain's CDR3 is CAIPATPGLASGELFF. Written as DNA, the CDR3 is TGTGCCATCCCCGCCACACCGGGACTAGCGAGCGGGGAGCTGTTTTTT.

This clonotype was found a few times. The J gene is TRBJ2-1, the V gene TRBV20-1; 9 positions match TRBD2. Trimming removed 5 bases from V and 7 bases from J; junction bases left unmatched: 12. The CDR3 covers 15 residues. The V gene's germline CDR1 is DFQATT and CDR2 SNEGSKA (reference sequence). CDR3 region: CSAATGGRALNEQFF. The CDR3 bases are TGCAGTGCTGCTACGGGCGGGAGGGCCCTGAATGAGCAGTTCTTC.

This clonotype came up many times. Here the CDR3 DNA reads TGTGCCAGCAGTTTATTAGCGACAGATACGCAGTATTTT. Protein: CASSLLATDTQYF. The gene calls are TRBV27 and TRBJ2-3, with D possibly matching TRBD2 (5 bases). Germline V gene lookup returns CDR1 MNHEY and CDR2 SMNVEV (reference sequence). CDR3 length equals 13 residues. Between the trimmed V and J ends, which lost 1 base and 3 bases, there was a span of 5 bases.

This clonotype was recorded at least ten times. CDR3 bases: TGTGCCAGCAGCCAAGAAGGACTAGCGGGCTTCACGTACGAGCAGTACTTC. Its protein is CASSQEGLAGFTYEQYF. This chain joins TRBV3-1 and TRBJ2-7; 11 nucleotides agree with TRBD2. Trimming at V came to 0 bases and at J to 4 bases, leaving 8 bases not matched to a gene. The V gene's germline CDR1 is LGHDT and CDR2 YNNKEL (reference sequence). The CDR3 runs 17 residues.